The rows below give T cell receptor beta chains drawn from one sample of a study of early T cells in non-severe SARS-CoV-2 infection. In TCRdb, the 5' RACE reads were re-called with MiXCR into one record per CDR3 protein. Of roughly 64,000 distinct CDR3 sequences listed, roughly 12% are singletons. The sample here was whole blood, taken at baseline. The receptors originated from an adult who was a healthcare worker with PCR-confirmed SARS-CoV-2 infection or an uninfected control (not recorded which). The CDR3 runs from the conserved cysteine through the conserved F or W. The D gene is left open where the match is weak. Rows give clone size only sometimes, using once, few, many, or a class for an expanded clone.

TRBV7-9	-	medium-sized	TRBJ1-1	CASSWDPVEAGNTEAFF	TGTGCCAGCAGCTGGGACCCCGTGGAGGCCGGGAACACTGAAGCTTTCTTT
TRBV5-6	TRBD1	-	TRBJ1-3	CASSSETGPGNTIYF	TGTGCCAGCAGCTCGGAGACAGGGCCTGGAAACACCATATATTTT
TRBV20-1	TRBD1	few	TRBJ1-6	CSAAQGADSPLHF	TGCAGTGCTGCACAGGGGGCGGATTCACCCCTCCACTTT
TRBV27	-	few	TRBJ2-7	CASSSSGVSYEQYF	TGTGCCAGCAGTTCCTCAGGGGTTTCCTACGAGCAGTACTTC
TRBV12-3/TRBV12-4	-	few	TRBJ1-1	CASSLSYTEAFF	TGTGCCAGCAGTTTAAGCTACACTGAAGCTTTCTTT
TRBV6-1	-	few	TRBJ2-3	CASSDVGVSADTQYF	TGTGCCAGCAGTGATGTGGGGGTCTCCGCAGATACGCAGTATTTT
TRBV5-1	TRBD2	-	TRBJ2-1	CASSWTSGEKFF	TGCGCCAGCAGCTGGACTAGCGGGGAAAAATTCTTC
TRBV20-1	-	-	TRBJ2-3	CSALETRATDTQYF	TGCAGTGCTCTCGAGACCAGGGCCACAGATACGCAGTATTTT
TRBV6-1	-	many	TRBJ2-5	CASSAQETQYF	TGTGCCAGCAGTGCTCAAGAGACCCAGTACTTC
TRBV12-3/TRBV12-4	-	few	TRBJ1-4	CASSYFADNEKLFF	TGTGCCAGCAGTTACTTCGCGGATAATGAAAAACTGTTTTTT
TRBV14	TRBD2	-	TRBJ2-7	CASSQLAGVYYEQYF	TGTGCCAGCAGCCAGCTAGCGGGGGTATACTACGAGCAGTACTTC
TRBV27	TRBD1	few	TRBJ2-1	CASSRDRAVHEQFF	TGTGCCAGCAGCCGGGACAGGGCGGTCCATGAGCAGTTCTTC
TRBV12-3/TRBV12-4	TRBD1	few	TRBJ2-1	CASSLKRDRDNEQFF	TGTGCCAGCAGTCTTAAGCGGGACAGGGACAATGAGCAGTTCTTC
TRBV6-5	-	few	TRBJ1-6	CASSWGPFVDNSPLHF	TGTGCCAGCAGTTGGGGTCCTTTTGTCGATAATTCACCCCTCCACTTT
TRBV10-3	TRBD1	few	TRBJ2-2	CAISRQGAPTGELFF	TGTGCCATCAGCCGACAGGGGGCGCCGACCGGGGAGCTGTTTTTT
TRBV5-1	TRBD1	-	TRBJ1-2	CANSQRTGGADYGYTF	TGCGCCAACAGCCAACGGACAGGGGGCGCGGACTATGGCTACACCTTC
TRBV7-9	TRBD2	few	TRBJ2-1	CASSFAGLAGNNEQFF	TGTGCCAGCAGCTTTGCGGGACTAGCGGGTAACAATGAGCAGTTCTTC
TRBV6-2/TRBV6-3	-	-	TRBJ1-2	CASSPFRPQLVYGYTF	TGTGCCAGCAGCCCCTTCCGTCCACAGCTCGTCTATGGCTACACCTTC
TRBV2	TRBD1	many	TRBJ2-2	CASTKDRAGGELFF	TGTGCCAGCACCAAGGACAGGGCTGGCGGGGAGCTGTTTTTT
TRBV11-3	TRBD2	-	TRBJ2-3	CASSRRGSGGSTDTQYF	TGTGCCAGCAGCCGAAGGGGTAGCGGGGGGTCCACAGATACGCAGTATTTT
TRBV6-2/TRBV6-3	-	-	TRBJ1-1	CASNGGTKAFF	TGTGCCAGCAATGGAGGGACAAAAGCTTTCTTT
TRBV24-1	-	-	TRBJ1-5	CATQRDRSNQPQHF	TGTGCCACCCAGAGGGACCGCAGCAATCAGCCCCAGCATTTT
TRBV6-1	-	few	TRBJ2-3	CASRTGTNRYTDTQYF	TGTGCCAGCAGAACCGGGACAAACCGCTACACAGATACGCAGTATTTT
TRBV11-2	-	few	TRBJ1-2	CASSLVRGGGYTF	TGTGCCAGCAGCTTAGTTCGCGGAGGAGGCTACACCTTC